Listed below are T cell receptor beta chains from one sample, sequenced in a study of shared clonotypes between healthy human individuals. Here immunoSEQ multiplex PCR was the method, and the copy in TCRdb shows in-frame clones only, minus some. The table shows about 2.4 million clones, with 90% to 95% occurring only once. Sequenced: naive CD4+ T cells from PBMCs. Source of these receptors: a man aged 18 to 29 in good health. Some clones in this sample may be carry-over from other donors' samples. The CDR3 runs from the conserved cysteine through the conserved F or W. The D gene is left open where the match is weak. A clone size is listed for some rows: how often the clone was seen (once, few, many), or a class if it is expanded.

cdr3_nt | cdr3_aa | v_call | clone_size | d_call | j_call
TGTGCCAGCAGCCCTGGGGACAGAGTTGCCCTTGGCTACACCTTC | CASSPGDRVALGYTF | TRBV28 | NA | TRBD1 | TRBJ1-2
TGTGCCAGCTCACCAAAACTAGCGGAGACGGGAACCGGGGAGCTGTTTTTT | CASSPKLAETGTGELFF | TRBV18 | NA | TRBD2 | TRBJ2-2
TGTGCCAGCAGTGTCGGCGGGAGGGGGTACGAGCAGTACTTC | CASSVGGRGYEQYF | TRBV6-6 | NA | TRBD2 | TRBJ2-7
TGTGCCATCAGTGCCGTGGACGGGAGCGAGCAGTACTTC | CAISAVDGSEQYF | TRBV10-3 | NA | NA | TRBJ2-7
TGTGCCAGCAGCCCGCCGGGGGGGTGGCCCCAGCATTTT | CASSPPGGWPQHF | TRBV7-8 | NA | NA | TRBJ1-5
TGCGCCAGCAGCCAACCCGGGATCCACTACGAGCAGTACTTC | CASSQPGIHYEQYF | TRBV4-1 | NA | NA | TRBJ2-7
TGTGCCAGCAGTGAAGCGCAAGGGGGTTCCGAGCAGTACTTC | CASSEAQGGSEQYF | TRBV2 | NA | NA | TRBJ2-7
TGTGCCAGCAGTGAACTAGGAAACACCATATATTTT | CASSELGNTIYF | TRBV2 | NA | NA | TRBJ1-3
TGTGCCAGCAGCTCCAATGAGGGGAGGCACGAGCAGTACTTC | CASSSNEGRHEQYF | TRBV11-2 | NA | NA | TRBJ2-7
TGTGCCAGCTCACCAGAGGGACAGGGGGAAGCTTTCTTT | CASSPEGQGEAFF | TRBV18 | NA | TRBD1 | TRBJ1-1
TGTGCCATCAGTCAACCTACCGGGACAGCTAACACCGGGGAGCTGTTTTTT | CAISQPTGTANTGELFF | TRBV10-3 | NA | TRBD1 | TRBJ2-2
TGTGCCAGCAGTAACCTAGCGGGAGGGCCGGACGAGCAGTACTTC | CASSNLAGGPDEQYF | TRBV28 | once | TRBD2 | TRBJ2-7
TGTGCCAGCAGCAAAAGACCGGGACAGGGTAATGAAAAACTGTTTTTT | CASSKRPGQGNEKLFF | TRBV5-4 | NA | TRBD1 | TRBJ1-4
TGTGCCATCAGTGATAGCTCCGAATCCGGGGAGCTGTTTTTT | CAISDSSESGELFF | TRBV10-3 | NA | NA | TRBJ2-2
TGTGCCAGTCATACCCGGGCTTTCTTT | CASHTRAFF | TRBV5-8 | NA | NA | TRBJ1-1
TGTGCCAGCAGTTTGACTTTGGGGGGAGGGGTCAATGAGCAGTTCTTC | CASSLTLGGGVNEQFF | TRBV28 | NA | TRBD2 | TRBJ2-1
TGTGCCAGCAGCTTAGGACTAGCGGGATACGATACGCAGTATTTT | CASSLGLAGYDTQYF | TRBV7-3 | NA | TRBD2 | TRBJ2-3
TGTGCCAGCCGCCCGACAGGTGGGGTGGGGAAACTGTTTTTT | CASRPTGGVGKLFF | TRBV2 | few | NA | TRBJ1-4
TGTGCCAGCAGCGTAGGGAGCACAACGGGCACAGATACGCAGTATTTT | CASSVGSTTGTDTQYF | TRBV9 | NA | NA | TRBJ2-3
TGTGCCAGCAGCCCCGCGGTTACTAATGAAAAACTGTTTTTT | CASSPAVTNEKLFF | TRBV7-3 | NA | NA | TRBJ1-4
TGTGCCAGCAGCTTAGGGGGGACTAGATCTGAGCAGTTCTTC | CASSLGGTRSEQFF | TRBV7-6 | NA | TRBD2 | TRBJ2-1
TGTGCCAGCAGTTCTAGCGGGAGTCCAGATACGCAGTATTTT | CASSSSGSPDTQYF | TRBV6-4 | NA | TRBD2 | TRBJ2-3
TGTGCCAGCAGTTCACCGGGACAGGAATACAATGAGCAGTTCTTC | CASSSPGQEYNEQFF | TRBV27 | NA | TRBD1 | TRBJ2-1
TGTGCCACCGGCCCCCGCCCAGATACGCAGTATTTT | CATGPRPDTQYF | TRBV6-5 | once | NA | TRBJ2-3
TGTGCCAGCTGGGGAGAAAAACTGTTTTTT | CASWGEKLFF | TRBV28 | NA | NA | TRBJ1-4
TGTGCCAGCAGCGTAGAATACACCGGGGAGCTGTTTTTT | CASSVEYTGELFF | TRBV9 | NA | NA | TRBJ2-2
TGTGCCAGCAGCTTGGTGGGGACAGGGGGTTACAATGAGCAGTTCTTC | CASSLVGTGGYNEQFF | TRBV7-2 | NA | TRBD1 | TRBJ2-1
TGCGCCAGCAGCCAAGACTTCAGGGGCAGCACCGGGGAGCTGTTTTTT | CASSQDFRGSTGELFF | TRBV4-3 | NA | NA | TRBJ2-2
TGCAGCGTTGAACTAGCGAGCGGGAGTTCCTACGAGCAGTACTTC | CSVELASGSSYEQYF | TRBV29-1 | NA | TRBD2 | TRBJ2-7
TGTGCCAACCAGGGGCGGAGAGAGACCCAGTACTTC | CANQGRRETQYF | TRBV6-1 | NA | NA | TRBJ2-5
TGTGCCAGCAGTCCCACGGGACGATCTAACTATGGCTACACCTTC | CASSPTGRSNYGYTF | TRBV9 | NA | NA | TRBJ1-2
TGTGCCAGCGAGGGGATCTCTGAAGCTTTCTTT | CASEGISEAFF | TRBV28 | few | NA | TRBJ1-1
TGTGCCAGCAGTTCGATTCGACTAGGCAATCAGCCCCAGCATTTT | CASSSIRLGNQPQHF | TRBV28 | NA | NA | TRBJ1-5
TGTGCCAGCACTCGGGATCCTGGGGGCACTGAAGCTTTCTTT | CASTRDPGGTEAFF | TRBV6-4 | NA | NA | TRBJ1-1
TGTGCCAGCAGTGAAGGGCTTACAGTCGAGAATCAGCCCCAGCATTTT | CASSEGLTVENQPQHF | TRBV2 | NA | NA | TRBJ1-5
TGTGCCATCAGTCTAGCGGGAGTCAATGAGCAGTTCTTC | CAISLAGVNEQFF | TRBV10-3 | NA | TRBD2 | TRBJ2-1
TGTGCCAGCAGTGTGTCCGCGGATCCGGGACTTCGAGCTTTCTTT | CASSVSADPGLRAFF | TRBV6-4 | NA | NA | TRBJ1-1
TGTGCCAGCAGTTCCCCGGGACACCCCTATCAGCCCCAGCATTTT | CASSSPGHPYQPQHF | TRBV28 | NA | NA | TRBJ1-5
TGTGCCAGCAGTGTGTGGGTCAGCGGGAGGGCTAGCACAGATACGCAGTATTTT | CASSVWVSGRASTDTQYF | TRBV2 | NA | TRBD2 | TRBJ2-3
TGTGCCAGCAGCCTTGGACTAGCGGGGGTGTACAATGAGCAGTTCTTC | CASSLGLAGVYNEQFF | TRBV5-4 | NA | TRBD2 | TRBJ2-1
TGTGCCAGCAGTACTCCTTTGACAGACAATCAGCCCCAGCATTTT | CASSTPLTDNQPQHF | TRBV28 | NA | NA | TRBJ1-5
TGTGCCAGCAGTGGGCAGGGGGTAATGAACACTGAAGCTTTCTTT | CASSGQGVMNTEAFF | TRBV2 | NA | TRBD1 | TRBJ1-1
TGTGCCAGCAGCCCACGGGACAGGGCAGCGTCAGATACGCAGTATTTT | CASSPRDRAASDTQYF | TRBV11-2 | NA | TRBD1 | TRBJ2-3